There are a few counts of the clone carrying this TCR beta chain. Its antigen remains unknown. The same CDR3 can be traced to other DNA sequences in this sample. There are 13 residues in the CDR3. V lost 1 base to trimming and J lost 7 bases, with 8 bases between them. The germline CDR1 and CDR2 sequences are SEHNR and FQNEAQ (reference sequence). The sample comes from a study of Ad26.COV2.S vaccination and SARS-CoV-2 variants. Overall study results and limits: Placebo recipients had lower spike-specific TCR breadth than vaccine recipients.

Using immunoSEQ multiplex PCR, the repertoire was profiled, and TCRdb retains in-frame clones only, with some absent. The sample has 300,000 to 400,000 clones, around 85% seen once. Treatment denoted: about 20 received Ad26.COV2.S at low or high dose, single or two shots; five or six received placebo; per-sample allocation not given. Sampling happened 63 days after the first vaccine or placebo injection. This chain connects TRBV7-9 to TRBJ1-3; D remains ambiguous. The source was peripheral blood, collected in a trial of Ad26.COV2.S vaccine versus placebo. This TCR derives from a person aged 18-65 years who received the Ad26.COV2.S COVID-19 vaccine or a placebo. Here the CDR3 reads CASSLVLGNTIYF. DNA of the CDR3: TGTGCCAGCAGCTTAGTTCTTGGTAACACCATATATTTT.